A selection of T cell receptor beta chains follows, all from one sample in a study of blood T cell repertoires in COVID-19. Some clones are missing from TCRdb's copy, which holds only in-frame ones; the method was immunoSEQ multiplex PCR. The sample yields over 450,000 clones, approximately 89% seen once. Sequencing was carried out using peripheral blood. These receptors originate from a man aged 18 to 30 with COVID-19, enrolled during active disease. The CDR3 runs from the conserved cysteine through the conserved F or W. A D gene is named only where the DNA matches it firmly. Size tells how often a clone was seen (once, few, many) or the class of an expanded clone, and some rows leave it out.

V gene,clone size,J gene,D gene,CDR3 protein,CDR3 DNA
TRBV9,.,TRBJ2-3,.,CASSVSADTQYF,TGTGCCAGCAGCGTCTCTGCAGATACGCAGTATTTT
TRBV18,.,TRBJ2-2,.,CASSPLQGTGELFF,TGTGCCAGCTCACCCCTCCAGGGCACCGGGGAGCTGTTTTTT
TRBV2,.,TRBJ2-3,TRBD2,CASRRTSHGADTQYF,TGTGCCAGCCGAAGGACTAGCCACGGGGCAGATACGCAGTATTTT
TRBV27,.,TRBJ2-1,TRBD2,CASVGRASGYNEQFF,TGTGCCAGCGTCGGGAGGGCTAGCGGGTACAATGAGCAGTTCTTC
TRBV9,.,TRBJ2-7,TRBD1,CASSPRDRAYEQYF,TGTGCCAGCAGCCCCCGGGACAGAGCCTACGAGCAGTACTTC
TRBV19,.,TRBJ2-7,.,CASSIEGYEQYF,TGTGCCAGTAGTATTGAGGGCTACGAGCAGTACTTC
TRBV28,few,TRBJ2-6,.,CASSLTTGSGANVLTF,TGTGCCAGCAGCCTAACGACAGGATCTGGGGCCAACGTCCTGACTTTC
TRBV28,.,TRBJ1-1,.,CASSPGQTNTEAFF,TGTGCCAGCAGTCCCGGACAGACGAACACTGAAGCTTTCTTT
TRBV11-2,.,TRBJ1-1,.,CASSLRHTEAFF,TGTGCCAGCAGTTTGAGGCACACTGAAGCTTTCTTT
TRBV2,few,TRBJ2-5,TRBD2,CASRNSGGAEGETQYF,TGTGCCAGCAGGAATAGCGGGGGGGCCGAGGGAGAGACCCAGTACTTC